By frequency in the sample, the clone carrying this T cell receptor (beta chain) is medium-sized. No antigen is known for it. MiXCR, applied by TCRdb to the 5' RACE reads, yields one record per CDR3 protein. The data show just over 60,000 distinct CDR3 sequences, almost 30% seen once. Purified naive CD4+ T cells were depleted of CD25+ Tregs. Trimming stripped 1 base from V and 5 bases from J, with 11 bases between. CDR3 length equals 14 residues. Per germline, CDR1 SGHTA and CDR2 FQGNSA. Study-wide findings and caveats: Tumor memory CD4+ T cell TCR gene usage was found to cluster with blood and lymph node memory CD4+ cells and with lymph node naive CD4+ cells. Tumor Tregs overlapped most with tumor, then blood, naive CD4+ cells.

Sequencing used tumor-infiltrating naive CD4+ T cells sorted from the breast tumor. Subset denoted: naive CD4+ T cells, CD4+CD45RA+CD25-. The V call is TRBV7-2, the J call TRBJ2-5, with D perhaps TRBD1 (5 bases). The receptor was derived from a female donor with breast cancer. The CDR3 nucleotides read TGTGCCAGCAGCTTAGATCAGGGCAGGGAGACCCAGTACTTC. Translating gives CASSLDQGRETQYF. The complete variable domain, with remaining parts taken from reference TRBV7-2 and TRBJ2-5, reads GAGVSQSPSNKVTEKGKDVELRCDPISGHTALYWYRQSLGQGLEFLIYFQGNSAPDKSGLPSDRFSAERTGGSVSTLTIQRTQQEDSAVYLCASSLDQGRETQYFGPGTRLLVL.